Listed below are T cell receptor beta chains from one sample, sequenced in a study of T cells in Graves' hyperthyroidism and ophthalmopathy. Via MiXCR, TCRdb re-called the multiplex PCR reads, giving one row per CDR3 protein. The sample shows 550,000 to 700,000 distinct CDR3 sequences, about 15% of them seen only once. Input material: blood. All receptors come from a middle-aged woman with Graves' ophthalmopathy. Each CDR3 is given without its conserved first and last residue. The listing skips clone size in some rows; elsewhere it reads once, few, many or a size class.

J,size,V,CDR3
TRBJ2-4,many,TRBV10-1,ASSDEGAKNIQY
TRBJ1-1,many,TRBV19,ASSMIPKKGNTEAF
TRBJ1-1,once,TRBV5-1,ASSYRQSGIEAF
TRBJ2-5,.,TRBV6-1,ASMGVASGEQETQY
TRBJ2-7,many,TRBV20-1,SAHAQRPSYEQY
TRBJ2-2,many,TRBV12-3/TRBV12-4,ASSYSNTGELF
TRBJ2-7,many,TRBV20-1,SARDVRGGYEQY
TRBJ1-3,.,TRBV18,ASSPATSGTGNTIY
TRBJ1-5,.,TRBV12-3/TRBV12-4,ASSIRVYQPQH
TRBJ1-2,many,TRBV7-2,ASSLIGMVNYGYT
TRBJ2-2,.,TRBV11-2,ASRNAGDTGELF
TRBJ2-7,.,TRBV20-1,SAGGQGDGYEQY
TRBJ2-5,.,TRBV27,ASSLYPGQIVETQY
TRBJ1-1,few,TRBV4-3,ASSQEGGMNTEAF
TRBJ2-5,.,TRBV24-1,ATSDPLAGVSQTQY
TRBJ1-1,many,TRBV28,ASSLVPTGENTEAF
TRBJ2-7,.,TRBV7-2,ASRRDFQYEQY
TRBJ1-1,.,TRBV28,ASRTLDRGRTEAF
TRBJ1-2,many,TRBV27,ASSSPGVIGYT
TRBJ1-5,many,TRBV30,AWSQSSGNQPQH
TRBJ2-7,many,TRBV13,ASSFTSGTHEQY
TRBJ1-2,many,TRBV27,ASSPPSREGYT
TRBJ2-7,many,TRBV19,ASSTTRSYEQY
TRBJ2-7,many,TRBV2,ASSEARGAEQY
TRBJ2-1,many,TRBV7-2,ASSLPSYNEQF
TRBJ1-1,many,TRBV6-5,ASRLQGSNTEAF
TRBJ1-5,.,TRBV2,ASSKGLHQPQH
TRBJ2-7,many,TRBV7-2,ASSSDRFTEQY